The rows below give T cell receptor beta chains drawn from one sample of a study of post-analysis software for immune sequencing data. TCRdb re-called the PCR reads with MiXCR, one entry per CDR3 protein. The sample carries about 820,000 distinct CDR3 sequences, 53% recorded once. The material sequenced was blood. The receptors were gathered from a girl between 10 and 17 years old with multiple sclerosis. Each CDR3 is given with its conserved first and last residue. D genes are given only for firm matches. Clone size is given for some rows only: seen once, a few or many times, or a class if the clone is expanded.

TRBJ2-5 | few | TRBV3-1 | . | CASSPGPSLGETQYF | TGTGCCAGCAGCCCCGGGCCCTCCCTCGGAGAGACCCAGTACTTC
TRBJ1-1 | . | TRBV18 | . | CASSPTPMMNTEAFF | TGTGCCAGCTCACCAACCCCCATGATGAACACTGAAGCTTTCTTT
TRBJ2-1 | . | TRBV20-1 | . | CSATLRGRSTDEQFF | TGCAGTGCCACTCTTAGGGGGAGAAGTACGGATGAGCAGTTCTTC
TRBJ2-7 | few | TRBV5-1 | . | CASSPRDVAYEQYF | TGCGCCAGCAGCCCGAGAGACGTCGCCTACGAGCAGTACTTC
TRBJ2-7 | . | TRBV12-5 | . | CASGLAGLSYEQYF | TGTGCTAGTGGTTTGGCCGGGCTATCCTACGAGCAGTACTTC
TRBJ2-7 | . | TRBV4-2 | . | CASSQELDGGSYEQYF | TGTGCCAGCAGCCAAGAGTTGGACGGAGGATCCTACGAGCAGTACTTC
TRBJ2-1 | . | TRBV9 | TRBD1 | CASSAGQGTMIQQFF | TGTGCCAGCAGCGCCGGACAGGGTACAATGATTCAGCAGTTCTTC
TRBJ2-1 | . | TRBV20-1 | . | CSAEGSGSSYNEQFF | TGCAGTGCTGAGGGGTCTGGGAGCTCCTACAATGAGCAGTTCTTC
TRBJ2-5 | . | TRBV12-3/TRBV12-4 | . | CATATYQETQYF | TGTGCCACCGCTACGTACCAAGAGACCCAGTACTTC
TRBJ2-7 | . | TRBV4-1 | . | CASGQLYEQYF | TGCGCCAGCGGACAGCTGTACGAGCAGTACTTC
TRBJ2-1 | once | TRBV12-3/TRBV12-4 | TRBD1 | CASSLGQGARYNEQFF | TGTGCCAGCAGCCTAGGACAGGGGGCGCGTTACAATGAGCAGTTCTTC
TRBJ2-3 | . | TRBV5-1 | TRBD1 | CASSSPRTRQGSTDTQYF | TGCGCCAGCAGCTCGCCCCGGACGCGACAGGGAAGCACAGATACGCAGTATTTT
TRBJ1-1 | . | TRBV2 | TRBD1 | CASGDSLNTEAFF | TGTGCCAGCGGGGACAGCTTGAACACTGAAGCTTTCTTT
TRBJ2-5 | few | TRBV29-1 | . | CSAGGRLTQETQYF | TGCAGCGCTGGGGGCAGACTCACTCAAGAGACCCAGTACTTC
TRBJ2-6 | . | TRBV6-5 | . | CASSLRRSSGANVLTF | TGTGCCAGCAGTTTAAGGAGGAGCTCTGGGGCCAACGTCCTGACTTTC
TRBJ2-5 | . | TRBV7-2 | TRBD2 | CASSSGRAGAGDEQYF | TGTGCCAGCAGCTCGGGACGAGCGGGGGCGGGTGATGAGCAGTACTTC
TRBJ2-3 | few | TRBV7-3 | TRBD2 | CASSLRLASNADTQYF | TGTGCCAGCAGCTTACGACTAGCTTCGAACGCAGATACGCAGTATTTT